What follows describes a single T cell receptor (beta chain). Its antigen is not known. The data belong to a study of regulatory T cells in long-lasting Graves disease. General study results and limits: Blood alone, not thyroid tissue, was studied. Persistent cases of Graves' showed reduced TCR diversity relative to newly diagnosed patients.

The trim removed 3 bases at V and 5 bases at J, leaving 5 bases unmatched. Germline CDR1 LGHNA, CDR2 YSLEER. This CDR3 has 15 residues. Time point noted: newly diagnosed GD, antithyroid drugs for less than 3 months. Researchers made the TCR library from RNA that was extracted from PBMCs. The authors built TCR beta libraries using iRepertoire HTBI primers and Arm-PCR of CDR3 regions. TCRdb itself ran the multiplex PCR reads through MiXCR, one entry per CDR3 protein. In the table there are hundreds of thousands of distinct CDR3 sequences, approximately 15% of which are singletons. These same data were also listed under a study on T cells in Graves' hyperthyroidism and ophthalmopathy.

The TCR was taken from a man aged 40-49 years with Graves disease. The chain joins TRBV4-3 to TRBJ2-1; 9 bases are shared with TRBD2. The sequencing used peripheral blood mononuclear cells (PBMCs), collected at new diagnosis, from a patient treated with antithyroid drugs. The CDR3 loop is CASSHLAGDDNEQFF. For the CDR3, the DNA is TGCGCCAGCAGCCATTTAGCGGGGGACGACAATGAGCAGTTCTTC.